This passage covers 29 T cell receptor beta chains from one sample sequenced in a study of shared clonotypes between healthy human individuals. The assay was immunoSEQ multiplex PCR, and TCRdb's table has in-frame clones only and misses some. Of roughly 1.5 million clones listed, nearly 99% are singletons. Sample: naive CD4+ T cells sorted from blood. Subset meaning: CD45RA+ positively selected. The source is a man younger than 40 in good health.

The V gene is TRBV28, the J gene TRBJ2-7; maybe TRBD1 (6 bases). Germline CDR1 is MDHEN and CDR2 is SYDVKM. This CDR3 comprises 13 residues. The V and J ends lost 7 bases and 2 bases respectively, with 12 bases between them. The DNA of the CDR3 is TGTGCCAGCACGGGACACCGAACCTACGAGCAGTACTTC. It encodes CASTGHRTYEQYF.

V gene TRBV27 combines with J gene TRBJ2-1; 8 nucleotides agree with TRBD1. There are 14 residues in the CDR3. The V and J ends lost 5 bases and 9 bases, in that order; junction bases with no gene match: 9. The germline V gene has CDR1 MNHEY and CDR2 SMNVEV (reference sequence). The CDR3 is CASSPRQGLGEQFF. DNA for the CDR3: TGTGCCAGCAGTCCCCGACAGGGGTTGGGTGAGCAGTTCTTC.

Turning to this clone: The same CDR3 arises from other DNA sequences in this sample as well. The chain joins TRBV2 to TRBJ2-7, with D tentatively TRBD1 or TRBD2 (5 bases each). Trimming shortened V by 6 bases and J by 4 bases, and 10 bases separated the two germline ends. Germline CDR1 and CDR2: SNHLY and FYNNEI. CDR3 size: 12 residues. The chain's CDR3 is CASRADIYEQYF. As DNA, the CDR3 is TGTGCCAGCAGAGCGGACATATACGAGCAGTACTTC.

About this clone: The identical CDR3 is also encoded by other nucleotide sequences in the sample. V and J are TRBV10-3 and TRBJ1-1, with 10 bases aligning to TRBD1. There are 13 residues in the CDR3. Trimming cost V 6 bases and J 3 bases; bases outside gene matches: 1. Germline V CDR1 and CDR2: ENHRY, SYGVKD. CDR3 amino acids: CAISGTGDTEAFF. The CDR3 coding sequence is TGTGCCATCAGCGGGACAGGGGACACTGAAGCTTTCTTT.

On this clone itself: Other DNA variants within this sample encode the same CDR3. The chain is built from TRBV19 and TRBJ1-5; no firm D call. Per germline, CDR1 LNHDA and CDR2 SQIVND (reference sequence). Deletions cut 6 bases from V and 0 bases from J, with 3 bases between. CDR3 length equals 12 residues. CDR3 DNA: TGTGCCAGTAGGGATAGCAATCAGCCCCAGCATTTT. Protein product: CASRDSNQPQHF.

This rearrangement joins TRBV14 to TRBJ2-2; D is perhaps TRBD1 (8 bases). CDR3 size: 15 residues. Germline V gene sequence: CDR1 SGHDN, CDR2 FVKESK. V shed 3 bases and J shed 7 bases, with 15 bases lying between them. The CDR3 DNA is TGTGCCAGCAGCCAGAGGACAGGGACTAACGGGGAGCTGTTTTTT. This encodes CASSQRTGTNGELFF.

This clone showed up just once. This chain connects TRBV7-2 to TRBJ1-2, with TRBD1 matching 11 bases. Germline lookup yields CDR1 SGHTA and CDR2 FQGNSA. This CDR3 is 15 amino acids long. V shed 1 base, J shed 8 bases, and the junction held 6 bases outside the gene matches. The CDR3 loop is CASSLGTGGARGYTF. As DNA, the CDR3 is TGTGCCAGCAGCTTAGGGACAGGGGGCGCGAGGGGCTACACCTTC.

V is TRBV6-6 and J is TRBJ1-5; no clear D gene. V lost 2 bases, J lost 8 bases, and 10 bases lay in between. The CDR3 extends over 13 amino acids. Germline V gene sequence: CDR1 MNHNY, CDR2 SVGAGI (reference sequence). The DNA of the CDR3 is TGTGCCAGCAGTTACGGGGTTTACGAGCCCCAGCATTTT. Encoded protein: CASSYGVYEPQHF.

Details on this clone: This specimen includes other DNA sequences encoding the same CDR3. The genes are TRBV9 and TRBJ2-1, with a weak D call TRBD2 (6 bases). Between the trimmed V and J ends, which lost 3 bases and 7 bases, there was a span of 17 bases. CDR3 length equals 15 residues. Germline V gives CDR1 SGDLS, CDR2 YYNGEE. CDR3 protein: CASSAGTGGYNEQFF. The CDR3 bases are TGTGCCAGCAGCGCCGGGACTGGGGGGTATAATGAGCAGTTCTTC. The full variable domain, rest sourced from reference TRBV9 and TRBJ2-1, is DSGVTQTPKHLITATGQRVTLRCSPRSGDLSVYWYQQSLDQGLQFLIQYYNGEERAKGNILERFSAQQFPDLHSELNLSSLELGDSALYFCASSAGTGGYNEQFFGPGTRLTVL.

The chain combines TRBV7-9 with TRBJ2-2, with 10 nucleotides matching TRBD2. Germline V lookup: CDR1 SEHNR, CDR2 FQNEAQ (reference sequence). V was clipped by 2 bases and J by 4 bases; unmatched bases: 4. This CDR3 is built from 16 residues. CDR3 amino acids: CASSLLAGVGTGELFF. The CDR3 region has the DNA TGTGCCAGCAGCTTACTAGCGGGAGTAGGCACCGGGGAGCTGTTTTTT.

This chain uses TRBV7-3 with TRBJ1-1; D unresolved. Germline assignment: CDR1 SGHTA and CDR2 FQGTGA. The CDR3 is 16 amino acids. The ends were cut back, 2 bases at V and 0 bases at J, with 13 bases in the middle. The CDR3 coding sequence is TGTGCCAGCAGCTTACGAGGTGGGTTGATGAACACTGAAGCTTTCTTT. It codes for CASSLRGGLMNTEAFF.

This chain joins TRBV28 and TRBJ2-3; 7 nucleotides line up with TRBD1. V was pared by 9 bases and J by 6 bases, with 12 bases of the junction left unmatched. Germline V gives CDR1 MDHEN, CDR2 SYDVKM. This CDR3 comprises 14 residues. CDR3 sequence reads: CASKTGQGFDTQYF. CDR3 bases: TGTGCCAGTAAGACAGGGCAGGGTTTCGATACGCAGTATTTT.

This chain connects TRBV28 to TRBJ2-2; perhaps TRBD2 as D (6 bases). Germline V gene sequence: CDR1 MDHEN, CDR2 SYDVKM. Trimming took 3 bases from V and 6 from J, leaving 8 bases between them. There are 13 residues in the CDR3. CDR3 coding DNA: TGTGCCAGCAGTTTTAGGGAGGCCGGGGAGCTGTTTTTT. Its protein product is CASSFREAGELFF.

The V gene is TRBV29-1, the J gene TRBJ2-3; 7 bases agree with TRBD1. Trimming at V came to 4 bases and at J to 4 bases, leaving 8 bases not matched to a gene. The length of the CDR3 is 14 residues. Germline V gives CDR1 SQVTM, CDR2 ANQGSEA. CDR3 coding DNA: TGCAGCGTTGTAACAGGGGTCTCACCAGATACGCAGTATTTT. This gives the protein CSVVTGVSPDTQYF.

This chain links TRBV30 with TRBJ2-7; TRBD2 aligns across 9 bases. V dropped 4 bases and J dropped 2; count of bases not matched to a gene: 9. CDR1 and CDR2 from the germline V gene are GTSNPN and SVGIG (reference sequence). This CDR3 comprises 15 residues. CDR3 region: CAWKGQREAPYEQYF. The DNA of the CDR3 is TGTGCCTGGAAAGGGCAGCGGGAGGCCCCCTACGAGCAGTACTTC.

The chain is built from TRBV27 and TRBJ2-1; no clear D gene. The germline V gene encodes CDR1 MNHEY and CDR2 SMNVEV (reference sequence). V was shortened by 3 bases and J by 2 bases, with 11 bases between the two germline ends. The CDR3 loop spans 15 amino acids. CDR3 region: CASSFPNTAYNEQFF. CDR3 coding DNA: TGTGCCAGCAGTTTCCCGAACACCGCCTACAATGAGCAGTTCTTC.

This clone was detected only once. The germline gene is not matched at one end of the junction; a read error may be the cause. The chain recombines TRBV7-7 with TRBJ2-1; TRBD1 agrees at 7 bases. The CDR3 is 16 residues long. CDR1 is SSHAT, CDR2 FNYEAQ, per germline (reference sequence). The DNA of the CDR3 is TGTGCTAGCAGCTCAGGGGCCGACAGGGTAGGCAATGAGCAGTTCTTC. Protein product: CASSSGADRVGNEQFF.

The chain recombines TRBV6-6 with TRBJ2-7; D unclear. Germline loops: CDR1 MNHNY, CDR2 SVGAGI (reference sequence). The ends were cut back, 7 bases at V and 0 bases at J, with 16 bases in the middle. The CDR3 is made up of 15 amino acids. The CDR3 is CASIKTLGDSYEQYF. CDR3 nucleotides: TGTGCCAGCATCAAAACCCTGGGCGACTCCTACGAGCAGTACTTC.

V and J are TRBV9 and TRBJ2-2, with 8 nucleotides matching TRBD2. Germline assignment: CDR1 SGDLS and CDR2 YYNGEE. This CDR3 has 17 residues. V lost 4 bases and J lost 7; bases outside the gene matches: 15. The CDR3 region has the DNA TGTGCCAGCAGCCCACGACTTTTAGCGGGAACGTTCGGGGAGCTGTTTTTT. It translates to CASSPRLLAGTFGELFF.

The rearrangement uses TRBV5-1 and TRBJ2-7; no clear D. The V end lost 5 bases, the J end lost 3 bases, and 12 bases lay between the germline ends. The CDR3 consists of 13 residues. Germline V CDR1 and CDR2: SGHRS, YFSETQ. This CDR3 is CASRGLSGYEQYF. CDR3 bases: TGCGCCAGCAGAGGGCTTTCCGGCTACGAGCAGTACTTC.

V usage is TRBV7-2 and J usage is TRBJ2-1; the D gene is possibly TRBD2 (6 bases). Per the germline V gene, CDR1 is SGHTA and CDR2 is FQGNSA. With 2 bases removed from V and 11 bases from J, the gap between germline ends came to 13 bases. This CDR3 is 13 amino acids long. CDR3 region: CASSLLGLLKQFF. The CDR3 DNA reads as TGTGCCAGCAGCTTACTGGGACTGCTCAAGCAGTTCTTC.

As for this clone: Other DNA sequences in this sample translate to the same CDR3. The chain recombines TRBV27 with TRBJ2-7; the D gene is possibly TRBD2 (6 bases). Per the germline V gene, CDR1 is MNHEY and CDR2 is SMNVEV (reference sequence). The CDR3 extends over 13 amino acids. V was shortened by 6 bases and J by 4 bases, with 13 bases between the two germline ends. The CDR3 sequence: CASSLSGAYEQYF. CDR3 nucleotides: TGTGCCAGCAGCCTTTCGGGAGCGTACGAGCAGTACTTC.

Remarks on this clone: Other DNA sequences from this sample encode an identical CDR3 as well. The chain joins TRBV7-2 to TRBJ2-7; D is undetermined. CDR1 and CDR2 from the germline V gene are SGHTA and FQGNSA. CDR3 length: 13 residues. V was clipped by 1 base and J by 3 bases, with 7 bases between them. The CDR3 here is CASSLGLRYEQYF. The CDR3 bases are TGTGCCAGCAGCTTAGGGTTACGCTACGAGCAGTACTTC. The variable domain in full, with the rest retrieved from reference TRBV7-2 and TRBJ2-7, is GAGVSQSPSNKVTEKGKDVELRCDPISGHTALYWYRQSLGQGLEFLIYFQGNSAPDKSGLPSDRFSAERTGGSVSTLTIQRTQQEDSAVYLCASSLGLRYEQYFGPGTRLTVT.

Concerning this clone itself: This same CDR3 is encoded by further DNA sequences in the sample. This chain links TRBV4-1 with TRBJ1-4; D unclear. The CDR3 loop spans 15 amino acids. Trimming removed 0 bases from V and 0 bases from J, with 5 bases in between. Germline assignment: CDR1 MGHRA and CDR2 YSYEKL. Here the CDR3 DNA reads TGCGCCAGCAGCCAAGACAGAGCAACTAATGAAAAACTGTTTTTT. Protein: CASSQDRATNEKLFF.

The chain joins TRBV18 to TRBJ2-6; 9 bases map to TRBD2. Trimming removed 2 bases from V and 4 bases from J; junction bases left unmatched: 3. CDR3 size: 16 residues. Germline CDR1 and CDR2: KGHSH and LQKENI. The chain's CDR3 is CASSPSGRSGANVLTF. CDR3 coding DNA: TGTGCCAGCTCACCAAGCGGGAGGTCCGGGGCCAACGTCCTGACTTTC.

CDR3 amino acids: CASTNEDRGYNEQFF. CDR3 nucleotide sequence: TGTGCCAGCACAAACGAGGACAGGGGTTACAATGAGCAGTTCTTC. The chain links TRBV5-8 to TRBJ2-1; 9 bases match TRBD1. CDR1 is SGHTS and CDR2 is YDEGEE in the germline V gene. This CDR3 has 15 amino acids. J was trimmed by 4 bases and V by 6 bases; bases with no gene match: 8.

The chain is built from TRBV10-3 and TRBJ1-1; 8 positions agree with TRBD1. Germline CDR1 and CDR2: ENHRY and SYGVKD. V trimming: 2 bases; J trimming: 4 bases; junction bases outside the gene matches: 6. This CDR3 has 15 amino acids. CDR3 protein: CAISEPDRGVTEAFF. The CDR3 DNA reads TGTGCCATCAGTGAGCCTGACAGGGGAGTCACTGAAGCTTTCTTT.

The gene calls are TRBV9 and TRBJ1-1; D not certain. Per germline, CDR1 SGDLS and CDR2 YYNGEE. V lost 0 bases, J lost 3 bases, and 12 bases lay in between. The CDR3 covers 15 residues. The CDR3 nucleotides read TGTGCCAGCAGCGTAGATCCCCGGAGAGACACTGAAGCTTTCTTT. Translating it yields CASSVDPRRDTEAFF.

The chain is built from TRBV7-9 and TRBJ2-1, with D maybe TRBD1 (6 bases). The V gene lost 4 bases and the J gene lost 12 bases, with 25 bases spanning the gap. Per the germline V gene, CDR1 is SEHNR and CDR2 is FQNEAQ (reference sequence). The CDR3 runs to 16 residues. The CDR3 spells CASSSHRVMNTIVQFF. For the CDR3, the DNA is TGTGCCAGCAGCTCCCACAGGGTTATGAATACGATTGTGCAGTTCTTC.